This entry lists 10 T cell receptor beta chains sequenced from one sample in a study of blood T cell repertoires in COVID-19. Assay used: immunoSEQ multiplex PCR; TCRdb lists only in-frame clones, some missing. Among some 300,000 clones listed, approximately 91% were seen once. Sequenced sample: PBMCs or T cells enriched from blood (not recorded which). The receptor source for this set is a woman younger than 45 who had recovered from COVID-19.

The chain is built from TRBV2 and TRBJ2-5; maybe TRBD1 (7 bases). Germline V gene data show CDR1 as SNHLY and CDR2 as FYNNEI. Trimming left V 6 bases short and J 1 base short, with 12 bases between. The CDR3 is made up of 14 amino acids. The CDR3: CASRAQGGQETQYF. CDR3 in DNA: TGTGCCAGCAGAGCTCAGGGGGGCCAAGAGACCCAGTACTTC.

This clone has only one observation. The V and J genes are TRBV30 and TRBJ1-6, with D perhaps matching TRBD1 (6 bases). Trimming took 3 bases from V and 8 from J, leaving 20 bases between them. Germline values: CDR1 GTSNPN, CDR2 SVGIG (reference sequence). The CDR3 is 16 amino acids. CDR3 protein: CAWRGHGEFWYSPLHF. In DNA form, the CDR3 reads TGTGCCTGGAGGGGACATGGCGAATTTTGGTATTCACCCCTCCACTTT.

This clone was seen a handful of times. The V and J genes are TRBV29-1 and TRBJ1-1, with D uncertain. The ends were cut back, 1 base at V and 1 base at J, with 13 bases in the middle. Per the germline V gene, CDR1 is SQVTM and CDR2 is ANQGSEA. This CDR3 has 15 residues. The CDR3 nucleotides read TGCAGCGTTGAAGCCGCCCGGGTAAGGAACACTGAAGCTTTCTTT. This gives the protein CSVEAARVRNTEAFF.

This chain links TRBV5-7 with TRBJ1-4, with D possibly being TRBD1 (6 bases). TRBV5-7 is sorted into the ORF group, with uncertain function. V dropped 5 bases and J dropped 2 bases, with 13 bases sitting between them. This CDR3 has 15 amino acids. CDR3 nucleotide sequence: TGTGCCAGCAGTCCCGGGACAATCACTAATGAAAAACTGTTTTTT. As protein: CASSPGTITNEKLFF.

The sample holds one count of this clone. In DNA, the CDR3 is TGTGCCAGCAGTTCCGGGGGGGAGGGATTAGAGACCCAGTACTTC. It is translated as CASSSGGEGLETQYF. The chain uses TRBV28 and TRBJ2-5; 8 bases agree with TRBD2. With V trimmed by 4 bases and J by 4 bases, 8 bases remained unmatched. The CDR3 sequence is 15 residues long. From germline, CDR1 is MDHEN and CDR2 SYDVKM.

The chain has TRBV9 and TRBJ2-5; possibly TRBD2 for D (7 bases). This CDR3 is built from 16 residues. V gave up 0 bases and J gave up 2 bases, with 14 bases separating them. Germline V gives CDR1 SGDLS, CDR2 YYNGEE. The CDR3 protein is CASSVGGGGAQETQYF. CDR3 in DNA: TGTGCCAGCAGCGTAGGGGGAGGGGGAGCGCAAGAGACCCAGTACTTC.

The V gene is TRBV27, the J gene TRBJ2-7; TRBD1 is a possible D gene (6 bases). CDR3 length: 15 amino acids. V shed 6 bases and J shed 1 base, with 16 bases lying between them. CDR1 is MNHEY, CDR2 SMNVEV, per germline (reference sequence). The CDR3 DNA sequence: TGTGCCAGCAGCCGCCACAGGGACCCTTCCTACGAGCAGTACTTC. Translating it yields CASSRHRDPSYEQYF.

The table lists this clone with a few counts. The chain couples TRBV7-9 to TRBJ2-2, with D perhaps TRBD1 (5 bases). Germline lookup yields CDR1 SEHNR and CDR2 FQNEAQ (reference sequence). The CDR3 extends over 12 amino acids. Trimming cost V 10 bases and J 5 bases, with 11 bases left between them. CDR3 in amino acids: CATAPGTGELFF. CDR3 nucleotide sequence: TGTGCCACAGCTCCAGGGACCGGGGAGCTGTTTTTT.

The V gene is TRBV7-2, the J gene TRBJ2-3, with 10 bases lining up with TRBD2. In germline, CDR1 is SGHTA, CDR2 FQGNSA. V lost 5 bases and J lost 2; bases outside the gene matches: 10. The CDR3 is made up of 17 amino acids. CDR3 nucleotide sequence: TGTGCCAGCAGCGACTCGTCACTAGCGGGGTACACAGATACGCAGTATTTT. It specifies CASSDSSLAGYTDTQYF.

This clone occurred once. This rearrangement joins TRBV7-3 to TRBJ2-1; D is unresolved. The CDR3 is made up of 14 amino acids. V was pared by 4 bases and J by 6 bases, with 13 bases between. Looked up from germline, CDR1 is SGHTA and CDR2 is FQGTGA. As DNA, the CDR3 is TGTGCCAGCAGCTCATACGGAGCCTCCAATGAGCAGTTCTTC. Its translation is CASSSYGASNEQFF.